This TCR beta chain was recorded in a study of cytomegalovirus exposure and HLA in healthy donors. The study's findings and limits: Highly shared sequence variants in one cluster were likely a sequencing artifact. By a later analysis, the bulk of CMV-associated TCR beta chains appeared HLA-restricted. As a later analysis showed, a missense DCLRE1C variant was linked to trimming of TCR beta V- and J-genes. Presence/absence comparisons presumed near-even sequencing depth among donors.

The germline V gene encodes CDR1 LNHDA and CDR2 SQIVND (reference sequence). V shed 1 base and J shed 6 bases, with 9 bases lying between them. The CDR3 consists of 14 residues. It was with 60 Vbeta and 13 Jbeta primers that the PCR ran. Clones were sequenced by immunoSEQ multiplex PCR, and TCRdb holds only the in-frame ones, with some missing. Found here are approximately 130,000 clones, around 86% of them singletons; the top ten hold around 2.3%. Notes on this clone: The antigen is undetermined.

The V call is TRBV19, the J call TRBJ2-2; D is perhaps TRBD2 (5 bases). This sequence originates from a woman aged 40 to 50 in good health and CMV-seronegative. The sequencing input was PBMCs. The DNA for the CDR3 is TGTGCCAGTAGTATAGGAGGGCGGGCCGGGGAGCTGTTTTTT. Residues: CASSIGGRAGELFF. Full variable domain (missing parts from reference TRBV19 and TRBJ2-2): DGGITQSPKYLFRKEGQNVTLSCEQNLNHDAMYWYRQDPGQGLRLIYYSQIVNDFQKGDIAEGYSVSREKKESFPLTVTSAQKNPTAFYLCASSIGGRAGELFFGEGSRLTVL.